The rows below give T cell receptor beta chains drawn from one sample of a study of T-cell reconstitution after alpha-beta-depleted transplantation in children. One entry per CDR3 protein, called by TCRdb with MiXCR from the PCR reads. The sample has roughly 500,000 distinct CDR3 sequences, about an eighth seen once; the top ten hold about 5%. Sequenced here: PBMCs from the stem cell graft donor, sampled from the stem cell graft. These receptor sequences come from a human donor who donated a stem cell graft to a child with combined immunodeficiency. The CDR3 runs from the conserved cysteine through the conserved F or W.

J gene	V gene	CDR3 protein
TRBJ2-5	TRBV27	CASSSSGNSETQYF
TRBJ2-1	TRBV29-1	CSVEDGPNQFF
TRBJ2-5	TRBV24-1	CATSDEGTGGETQYF
TRBJ2-1	TRBV5-1	CASRGTSGGVYNEQFF
TRBJ2-2	TRBV20-1	CSARDLTGRTGELFF
TRBJ2-7	TRBV13	CASSLGGDGEQYF
TRBJ2-1	TRBV3-1	CASSQGMTSGIYNEQFF
TRBJ1-2	TRBV25-1	CASSEPDRLPGGYTF
TRBJ2-3	TRBV5-1	CASSLVTSGTKGQYF
TRBJ2-1	TRBV5-1	CASSFDSGNSYNEQFF
TRBJ1-3	TRBV7-6	CASSLHGSVGNTIYF
TRBJ2-5	TRBV5-1	CASSLGLAGVEQETQYF
TRBJ2-2	TRBV30	CAWRGGSGELFF
TRBJ2-1	TRBV12-3/TRBV12-4	CASRGEREGPNEQFF
TRBJ1-2	TRBV6-5	CASSYSGGEAHYGYTF
TRBJ2-1	TRBV9	CASSVELRDEQFF
TRBJ2-2	TRBV6-5	CASSSLLPLAGEMSGELFF
TRBJ1-2	TRBV4-3	CASSQDGQGVGYTF
TRBJ2-1	TRBV29-1	CSVESPGLHRDNEQFF
TRBJ1-1	TRBV28	CATFFLGTEAFF
TRBJ2-7	TRBV12-3/TRBV12-4	CASSLIGYSSYEQYF
TRBJ2-1	TRBV7-3	CASSTLGTVQNNEQFF
TRBJ2-7	TRBV6-5	CASSYPPDREEYEQYF
TRBJ1-4	TRBV6-2/TRBV6-3	CASSYSAGISTATNEKLFF
TRBJ2-3	TRBV9	CASSWTSGGSHTDTQYF
TRBJ2-7	TRBV7-6	CASSLFGYEQYF
TRBJ1-1	TRBV30	CAWNGRANTEAFF
TRBJ2-7	TRBV12-3/TRBV12-4	CASSLGGGKYEQYF
TRBJ2-1	TRBV27	CASSLSGWAYNEQFF
TRBJ1-4	TRBV6-2/TRBV6-3	CASSRDVDEKLFF
TRBJ1-6	TRBV6-5	CASSYSGDRNSPLHF
TRBJ2-1	TRBV7-2	CASSPDAPNNEQFF
TRBJ2-7	TRBV4-3	CASSQELRSSYEQYF
TRBJ2-7	TRBV7-7	CASSLIEGYEQYF
TRBJ2-1	TRBV29-1	CSVDKPLTYEQFF
TRBJ2-3	TRBV7-2	CASSPKMTPNTQYF
TRBJ2-1	TRBV2	CASSEEGRGSYNEQFF
TRBJ2-7	TRBV20-1	CSGSGGGLSYEQYF
TRBJ1-1	TRBV7-2	CASSFLEGNTEAFF
TRBJ2-1	TRBV11-3	CASSLGTSGRDEQFF
TRBJ2-2	TRBV13	CASSLWPGLDTGELFF
TRBJ2-4	TRBV6-5	CASSQTGVIQYF
TRBJ2-3	TRBV5-6	CASSLPGTSGSTDTQYF
TRBJ2-7	TRBV10-3	CAISESRLAYEQYF
TRBJ2-3	TRBV5-1	CASSPEGHQDTQYF
TRBJ1-5	TRBV7-2	CASSSRTGGDQPQHF
TRBJ2-3	TRBV4-3	CASSQGLTSGGTDTQYF
TRBJ2-7	TRBV2	CASGETSGSLYF
TRBJ2-3	TRBV11-2	CASSLVAGITDTQYF
TRBJ2-1	TRBV18	CASSEGTATYNEQFF
TRBJ2-1	TRBV3-1	CASSPMTSGGPYNEQFF
TRBJ2-3	TRBV7-8	CASSFNGTSGSFTDTQYF
TRBJ2-2	TRBV7-2	CASSYDLNTGELFF
TRBJ2-3	TRBV7-3	CASSLTFSGESTDTQYF
TRBJ2-5	TRBV7-6	CASSLSGGAPQTQYF